A selection of T cell receptor beta chains follows, all from one sample in a study of cytomegalovirus exposure and HLA in healthy donors. Only in-frame clones appear in the TCRdb table, and some are missing; sequencing was by immunoSEQ multiplex PCR. This sample has under 200,000 clones, with around four fifths found just once. The specimen was PBMCs. These receptors were collected from a young woman in good health and CMV-seronegative. Both conserved end residues are part of each CDR3. A D gene is named only where the DNA matches it firmly.

CDR3aa	v_gene	d_gene
CASSLWASNTEAFF	TRBV19	NA
CASSPRRQGESGELFF	TRBV7-9	TRBD1
CASSYPGADTQYF	TRBV6-5	NA
CASSLGTSSYNEQFF	TRBV27	NA
CAGSLGDEQFF	TRBV30	NA
CASRRPGTGTGELFF	TRBV6-1	TRBD1
CAIRPTGNNQPQHF	TRBV10-3	TRBD1
CAWSLGQGIEAFF	TRBV30	TRBD1
CAGQGQGQETQYF	TRBV2	TRBD1
CASSFGQGVANTEAFF	TRBV11-1	TRBD1
CASSSASLDFEQYF	TRBV6-1	NA
CASSQVALAGDPSEQYF	TRBV4-2	TRBD2
CASSLRQGRGETQYF	TRBV13	TRBD1
CASSRGTGSYEQYF	TRBV21-1	NA
CASSEQGATGNTIYF	TRBV2	TRBD1
CASSLEARTGANVLTF	TRBV5-1	NA
CASSLADRDTEAFF	TRBV5-1	TRBD1
CASTRRQTNSPLHF	TRBV5-6	NA
CASSIGAGASYGYTF	TRBV7-9	NA
CASSLTGTVSTDTQYF	TRBV7-3	TRBD1
CASRPGGLGNQPQHF	TRBV6-5	TRBD1
CASSEARTGGKETQYF	TRBV2	TRBD1
CASSYPASRTDTQYF	TRBV6-5	NA
CASSVGPSGGFQETQYF	TRBV9	TRBD2
CASSETSGVGDTQYF	TRBV7-3	TRBD2
CASSLGSTGELFF	TRBV7-3	NA
CASSQQGPPSDTQYF	TRBV4-1	NA
CASSGDIDLYEQYF	TRBV28	NA
CASTKRGGTDTQYF	TRBV10-2	TRBD2
CASSQERDRGGTSGANVLTF	TRBV4-1	NA
CASSLVRTDNYGYTF	TRBV11-3	NA
CASSEYAEAFF	TRBV18	NA
CASSEFGTENEKLFF	TRBV2	TRBD1
CASSFADRGFEAFF	TRBV5-1	TRBD1
CASREGWTDTQYF	TRBV6-5	NA
CASSSGKGWSRGYTF	TRBV7-9	NA
CASTGSPTDEQFF	TRBV2	NA
CASSQERGVGATDTQYF	TRBV4-1	NA
CASSLRTGGANEQYF	TRBV7-9	TRBD1
CASSWDSPNTEAFF	TRBV6-6	TRBD1
CASSYRQSTIYEQYF	TRBV6-5	NA
CSVDSQGEAFF	TRBV29-1	NA
CSVSRDNEKLFF	TRBV29-1	NA
CASSQATQGGNTIYF	TRBV4-2	NA
CASSLGGGLNEQFF	TRBV7-9	TRBD2
CASNRNLQETQYF	TRBV19	NA
CASSLVRAGPKRYF	TRBV11-2	NA
CASSPGQGWWYGYTF	TRBV7-2	TRBD1
CASRVSAGSYEQYF	TRBV6-6	NA
CASSSTVNTEAFF	TRBV7-3	NA
CASSLSSGVIQETQYF	TRBV4-1	NA
CASRGGTANSPLHF	TRBV5-4	NA
CASRPTGAARSYGYTF	TRBV7-9	TRBD1
CASSQDRGPFSDSPLHF	TRBV4-1	TRBD1
CAISGEGTTLETQYF	TRBV10-3	NA
CASRGRGQGDEAFF	TRBV2	TRBD1
CASSVESTSGFYEQYF	TRBV9	TRBD2